Only a few counts were recorded for the clone carrying this T cell receptor (beta chain). The antigen remains unidentified. The sample belongs to a study of T-cell memory formation after mild COVID-19. The authors produced TCR alpha and TCR beta cDNA libraries with sample barcodes and UMIs by 5'RACE using constant-segment primers. TCRdb analysed the 5' RACE reads with MiXCR anew, one entry per CDR3 protein. The repertoire holds approximately 350,000 distinct CDR3 sequences, with roughly 14% as singletons. Study observations and caveats: Clones that contracted from day 15 to 85 were balanced CD4/CD8, while later expanders leaned CD4+.

CDR1 is SGHRS, CDR2 YFSETQ, per germline. Trimming pared 5 bases from V and 2 bases from J, leaving 14 bases between. This CDR3 is 15 amino acids long. The source material was PBMCs or a T cell subset sorted from them (not recorded which). The sequence came from a man between 18 and 35 years old who had mild COVID-19 (a few samples of this study predate the infection). Cell type and time point are not known. The chain carries TRBV5-1 and TRBJ2-1, with D uncertain. CDR3 DNA sequence: TGCGCCAGCAGTTCCTCAGTCCTTACCTACAATGAGCAGTTCTTC. Amino acid sequence: CASSSSVLTYNEQFF.